Included here is one T cell receptor beta chain sequence, with context. Germline trimming cut 3 bases from V and 0 bases from J; bases unmatched to any gene: 18. There are 21 residues in the CDR3. Per germline, CDR1 MGHRA and CDR2 YSYEKL. This sample is drawn from a study of technical replicates of blood from several donors. Generated by immunoSEQ multiplex PCR, the TCRdb table keeps only in-frame clones and is missing some. The table has fewer than 95,000 clones, around 94% seen once. The rearrangement uses TRBV4-1 and TRBJ1-1; TRBD1 aligns across 11 bases. This TCR was recovered from a human donor in good health. The sequenced material came from T cells isolated from PBMCs. The CDR3 nucleotides are TGCGCCAGCAGCCACGTTTGGGGACAGGGGGATTTTTCGCTCATGAACACTGAAGCTTTCTTT. Encoded protein: CASSHVWGQGDFSLMNTEAFF.